This T cell receptor beta chain was identified in a study of blood T cell repertoires in COVID-19 (TCRdb year 2020). About the investigation overall: Samples covering the acute and convalescent phases of COVID-19 were provided by collaborators in the United States, Italy and Spain. The material from the prospective study consisted of cDNA or gDNA derived from T cells, B-cell-depleted T cells, or PBMCs. Subjects who had been exposed to COVID-19, were actively infected with it, or had recovered from it provided the deeply sampled blood TCRbeta repertoires that made up the dataset. The repertoires were released in a freely available public database meant as a resource for research on the immune response to SARS-CoV-2. The samples were drawn from two sources: the first 160 participants of the ongoing ImmuneRACE study, and over 1,000 subjects contributed by 6 global collaborators. A de-identified subject ID, COVID-19 status, age in years and sex were almost always included in the sample metadata. Where available, HLA class I and class II types were taken from metadata supplied by the sample provider and were not determined by assay-based typing.

Whole blood was collected in K2EDTA tubes by collaborating institutions according to the institutions' own protocols. For TCRbeta analysis, collaborator samples were shipped as frozen whole blood, as isolated PBMCs, or as DNA extracted from either sample type. TCRbeta CDR3 regions were amplified from genomic DNA by means of the immunoSEQ Assay, a bias-controlled multiplex PCR. On the study's bioinformatics: The number of nucleated cells in each sample was estimated by amplification of reference gene primers within the assay. To quantify the absolute abundance of each unique TCRbeta CDR3 rearrangement, sequence reads were collapsed and filtered. For each sample, productive Simpson clonality was calculated as the square root of Simpson's diversity index across productive rearrangements. TCRdb provides this immuneACCESS table in a form limited to in-frame rearrangements. Some clones are lacking; in checked studies, under half of them reflect an unresolved V gene, and why the rest are absent is not known. V, J and clone size are taken as reported in that table, and D and trimming were inferred from the DNA itself. The sample data list more than 150,000 clones, and around three quarters of these were observed just once. The biggest ten clones account for 15% to 20% of the sample.

Paper-wide results and their limitations: The amount of clinical and demographic metadata varied by source and participant and was provided uncurated.

Germline trimming: 1 base from V, 0 bases from J; junction bases outside gene matches: 4. The cysteine opens and the phenylalanine closes a CDR3 of 16 amino acids. Of all the DNA, just the CDR3 is kept, 48 bases in frame from base 1. The CDR1 and CDR2 encoded by the germline V gene are SGHNT and YENEEA. Concerning this clone: Its antigen specificity is not known. Per-base quality was not reported, and no clone a single base away is much larger than it.

The TCR comes from a man aged 60 to 75 with active or convalescent COVID-19. The V and J segments used are TRBV11-3 and TRBJ1-1; 8 central nucleotides agree with TRBD1. The sequenced sample was peripheral blood. The sequenced DNA: TGTGCCAGCAGCTTAGTGGCAGGGGGCATGAACACTGAAGCTTTCTTT. It translates as CASSLVAGGMNTEAFF.